The table lists the clone carrying this T cell receptor (beta chain) with many counts. Antigen unknown. TCRdb analysed the 5' RACE reads with MiXCR anew, one entry per CDR3 protein. The sample holds 500,000 or so distinct CDR3 sequences, 5.3% seen once. This sample was taken from a study of CD8 T cells in ankylosing spondylitis. Findings and caveats of the study: Typical of ankylosing spondylitis blood, it appeared, was a TCR beta motif of eight highly homologous variants.

Germline V gene lookup returns CDR1 SEHNR and CDR2 FQNEAQ (reference sequence). Trimming took 5 bases from V and 11 from J, leaving 19 bases between them. The CDR3 contains 14 residues. This TCR was sampled from a male donor with ankylosing spondylitis. The sequenced sample was blood, either unsorted or a sorted T cell fraction (not recorded which). The rearrangement joins TRBV7-9 to TRBJ2-1; a possible D gene is TRBD1 (7 bases). The CDR3 is CASSQATGDFKQFF. In DNA, the CDR3 is TGTGCCAGCAGCCAAGCTACAGGGGACTTTAAGCAGTTCTTC.